Listed below are T cell receptor beta chains from one sample, sequenced in a study of blood T cell repertoires in COVID-19. Produced via immunoSEQ multiplex PCR; TCRdb's table is partial and in-frame only. This repertoire shows fewer than 250,000 clones, about 93% found once; its top ten account for more than 0.8%. Material for sequencing was peripheral blood. Receptors originate from a man aged 25 to 40 with COVID-19, enrolled during active disease. CDR3s include the opening cysteine and the closing phenylalanine or tryptophan. The order of the fields is V gene, clone size, J gene, CDR3 length, D gene, CDR3 protein, CDR3 DNA. A D gene is named only where the DNA matches it firmly. Expanded clones are given a class, and other clones once, few, many or no size at all.

v_call: TRBV10-3
clone_size: once
j_call: TRBJ2-3
cdr3_length: 16
d_call: NA
cdr3_aa: CAISESGRGGTDTQYF
cdr3_nt: TGTGCCATCAGTGAGTCGGGGAGGGGGGGCACAGATACGCAGTATTTT

v_call: TRBV7-9
clone_size: NA
j_call: TRBJ1-1
cdr3_length: 16
d_call: TRBD1
cdr3_aa: CASSSAYRGTGTEAFF
cdr3_nt: TGTGCCAGCAGCTCGGCTTACAGGGGGACGGGAACTGAAGCTTTCTTT

v_call: TRBV19
clone_size: NA
j_call: TRBJ2-1
cdr3_length: 16
d_call: NA
cdr3_aa: CASSIDPGLGYNEQFF
cdr3_nt: TGTGCCAGTAGTATAGATCCCGGACTGGGATACAATGAGCAGTTCTTC

v_call: TRBV11-2
clone_size: NA
j_call: TRBJ2-1
cdr3_length: 15
d_call: NA
cdr3_aa: CASSLGGRGYNEQFF
cdr3_nt: TGTGCCAGCAGCTTAGGGGGAAGGGGATACAATGAGCAGTTCTTC

v_call: TRBV5-1
clone_size: once
j_call: TRBJ1-1
cdr3_length: 16
d_call: NA
cdr3_aa: CASSLVPGERNTEAFF
cdr3_nt: TGCGCCAGCAGCTTGGTGCCGGGGGAGAGGAACACTGAAGCTTTCTTT

v_call: TRBV19
clone_size: NA
j_call: TRBJ2-3
cdr3_length: 14
d_call: TRBD1
cdr3_aa: CASNPTGGTDTQYF
cdr3_nt: TGTGCCAGTAATCCGACAGGGGGCACAGATACGCAGTATTTT

v_call: TRBV7-9
clone_size: NA
j_call: TRBJ2-3
cdr3_length: 12
d_call: TRBD2
cdr3_aa: CASSFSSGGGYF
cdr3_nt: TGTGCCAGCAGCTTCTCTAGCGGGGGCGGGTATTTT

v_call: TRBV7-9
clone_size: NA
j_call: TRBJ2-7
cdr3_length: 13
d_call: NA
cdr3_aa: CASSHPEFYEQYF
cdr3_nt: TGTGCCAGCAGCCACCCGGAGTTTTACGAGCAGTACTTC

v_call: TRBV5-1
clone_size: NA
j_call: TRBJ1-1
cdr3_length: 16
d_call: TRBD1
cdr3_aa: CASSPGQGQPRVEAFF
cdr3_nt: TGCGCCAGCAGCCCAGGACAGGGCCAACCCCGGGTTGAAGCTTTCTTT

v_call: TRBV11-2
clone_size: NA
j_call: TRBJ2-1
cdr3_length: 11
d_call: TRBD1
cdr3_aa: CASSPGQGQFF
cdr3_nt: TGTGCCAGCAGCCCGGGACAGGGTCAGTTCTTC

v_call: TRBV6-1
clone_size: NA
j_call: TRBJ1-1
cdr3_length: 11
d_call: NA
cdr3_aa: CASSESIGAFF
cdr3_nt: TGTGCCAGCAGTGAATCAATCGGAGCTTTCTTT

v_call: TRBV12-5
clone_size: NA
j_call: TRBJ1-3
cdr3_length: 14
d_call: NA
cdr3_aa: CASGPHRAGNTIYF
cdr3_nt: TGTGCTAGTGGTCCGCACAGGGCTGGAAACACCATATATTTT

v_call: TRBV10-3
clone_size: NA
j_call: TRBJ2-7
cdr3_length: 13
d_call: TRBD2
cdr3_aa: CATREEGPYEQYF
cdr3_nt: TGTGCCACCCGGGAGGAGGGGCCCTACGAGCAGTACTTC

v_call: TRBV4-2
clone_size: NA
j_call: TRBJ1-2
cdr3_length: 15
d_call: TRBD1
cdr3_aa: CASSQGQGADYGYTF
cdr3_nt: TGTGCCAGCAGCCAAGGACAGGGGGCCGACTATGGCTACACCTTC

v_call: TRBV6-2/TRBV6-3
clone_size: NA
j_call: TRBJ1-2
cdr3_length: 13
d_call: NA
cdr3_aa: CASSSGHVGRYTF
cdr3_nt: TGTGCCAGCAGCTCGGGACATGTAGGACGCTACACCTTC

v_call: TRBV2
clone_size: NA
j_call: TRBJ1-1
cdr3_length: 13
d_call: TRBD1
cdr3_aa: CANLRGQDTEAFF
cdr3_nt: TGTGCCAACCTCAGGGGGCAGGACACTGAAGCTTTCTTT

v_call: TRBV30
clone_size: NA
j_call: TRBJ1-5
cdr3_length: 15
d_call: TRBD1
cdr3_aa: CAWRDRGYSNQPQHF
cdr3_nt: TGTGCCTGGAGAGACAGGGGGTATAGCAATCAGCCCCAGCATTTT

v_call: TRBV4-2
clone_size: NA
j_call: TRBJ2-1
cdr3_length: 19
d_call: TRBD2
cdr3_aa: CASSQGGLAGGRSYNEQFF
cdr3_nt: TGTGCCAGCAGCCAGGGTGGACTAGCGGGGGGGCGCTCCTACAATGAGCAGTTCTTC

v_call: TRBV6-6
clone_size: NA
j_call: TRBJ1-1
cdr3_length: 12
d_call: NA
cdr3_aa: CASSYSQGEAFF
cdr3_nt: TGTGCCAGCAGTTACTCCCAGGGGGAAGCTTTCTTT

v_call: TRBV5-1
clone_size: NA
j_call: TRBJ2-5
cdr3_length: 16
d_call: NA
cdr3_aa: CASSPQGYRVQETQYF
cdr3_nt: TGCGCCAGCAGCCCCCAGGGGTATCGGGTCCAAGAGACCCAGTACTTC

v_call: TRBV5-4
clone_size: NA
j_call: TRBJ1-1
cdr3_length: 14
d_call: NA
cdr3_aa: CASSRPGGVAEAFF
cdr3_nt: TGTGCCAGCAGCCGCCCGGGGGGGGTCGCTGAAGCTTTCTTT

v_call: TRBV7-9
clone_size: few
j_call: TRBJ1-2
cdr3_length: 12
d_call: NA
cdr3_aa: CASSFYNYGYTF
cdr3_nt: TGTGCCAGCAGCTTTTATAACTATGGCTACACCTTC

v_call: TRBV11-2
clone_size: NA
j_call: TRBJ2-1
cdr3_length: 15
d_call: TRBD1
cdr3_aa: CASSSGTGGYNEQFF
cdr3_nt: TGTGCCAGCAGCTCGGGGACAGGGGGGTACAATGAGCAGTTCTTC

v_call: TRBV19
clone_size: NA
j_call: TRBJ1-2
cdr3_length: 12
d_call: NA
cdr3_aa: CASSRANYGYTF
cdr3_nt: TGTGCCAGTAGTCGGGCTAACTATGGCTACACCTTC

v_call: TRBV10-3
clone_size: NA
j_call: TRBJ2-3
cdr3_length: 15
d_call: TRBD2
cdr3_aa: CAISTSGASTDTQYF
cdr3_nt: TGTGCCATCAGCACAAGCGGGGCCAGCACAGATACGCAGTATTTT

v_call: TRBV10-1
clone_size: few
j_call: TRBJ2-5
cdr3_length: 13
d_call: NA
cdr3_aa: CASSESLDSAEYF
cdr3_nt: TGCGCCAGCAGTGAGTCGCTGGACTCCGCCGAGTACTTC

v_call: TRBV29-1
clone_size: once
j_call: TRBJ1-2
cdr3_length: 12
d_call: NA
cdr3_aa: CSVESRNYGYTF
cdr3_nt: TGCAGCGTTGAATCTCGTAACTATGGCTACACCTTC

v_call: TRBV11-2
clone_size: NA
j_call: TRBJ2-7
cdr3_length: 17
d_call: NA
cdr3_aa: CASSSRGPGLQLYEQYF
cdr3_nt: TGTGCCAGCAGCTCCCGGGGTCCGGGACTCCAACTCTACGAGCAGTACTTC

v_call: TRBV10-3
clone_size: NA
j_call: TRBJ1-4
cdr3_length: 13
d_call: NA
cdr3_aa: CAITDSPEEKLFF
cdr3_nt: TGTGCCATCACGGACTCTCCAGAGGAAAAACTGTTTTTT

v_call: TRBV24-1
clone_size: NA
j_call: TRBJ1-5
cdr3_length: 12
d_call: NA
cdr3_aa: CATRGGPRPQHF
cdr3_nt: TGTGCCACCAGAGGGGGTCCGCGGCCCCAGCATTTT

v_call: TRBV5-1
clone_size: NA
j_call: TRBJ1-3
cdr3_length: 16
d_call: NA
cdr3_aa: CASSSGTPVSGNTIYF
cdr3_nt: TGCGCCAGCAGCTCCGGGACACCGGTCTCTGGAAACACCATATATTTT

v_call: TRBV5-1
clone_size: NA
j_call: TRBJ1-1
cdr3_length: 14
d_call: NA
cdr3_aa: CASGGSSVNTEAFF
cdr3_nt: TGCGCCAGCGGAGGCAGCTCCGTGAACACTGAAGCTTTCTTT

v_call: TRBV29-1
clone_size: NA
j_call: TRBJ2-7
cdr3_length: 17
d_call: TRBD2
cdr3_aa: CSVEVPAGGVGSYEQYF
cdr3_nt: TGCAGCGTTGAGGTCCCAGCGGGGGGGGTCGGCTCCTACGAGCAGTACTTC

v_call: TRBV29-1
clone_size: NA
j_call: TRBJ1-2
cdr3_length: 16
d_call: TRBD1
cdr3_aa: CSVEGAGGHVDYGYTF
cdr3_nt: TGCAGCGTTGAAGGGGCAGGGGGTCATGTTGACTATGGCTACACCTTC

v_call: TRBV5-1
clone_size: NA
j_call: TRBJ2-4
cdr3_length: 15
d_call: NA
cdr3_aa: CASSLGESAKNIQYF
cdr3_nt: TGCGCCAGCAGCTTAGGAGAATCAGCCAAAAACATTCAGTACTTC